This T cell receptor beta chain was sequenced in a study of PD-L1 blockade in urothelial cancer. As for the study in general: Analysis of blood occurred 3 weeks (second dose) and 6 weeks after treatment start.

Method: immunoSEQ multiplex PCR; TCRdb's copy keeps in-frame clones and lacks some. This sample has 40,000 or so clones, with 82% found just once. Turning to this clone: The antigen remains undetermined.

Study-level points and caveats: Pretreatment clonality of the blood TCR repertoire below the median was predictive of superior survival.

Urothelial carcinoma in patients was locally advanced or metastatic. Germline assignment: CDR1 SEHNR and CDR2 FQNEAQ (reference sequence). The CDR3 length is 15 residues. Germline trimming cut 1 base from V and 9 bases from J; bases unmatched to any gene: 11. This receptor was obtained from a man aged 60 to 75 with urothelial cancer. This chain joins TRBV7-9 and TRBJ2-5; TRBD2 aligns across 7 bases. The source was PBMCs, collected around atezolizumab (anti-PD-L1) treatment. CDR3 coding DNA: TGTGCCAGCAGCTTAGTTGCGGGCCCTGGGGGGGCCCAGTACTTC. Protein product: CASSLVAGPGGAQYF.